The clone carrying this T cell receptor beta chain was picked up a small number of times. The protocol was immunoSEQ multiplex PCR, while the TCRdb copy is restricted to in-frame clones and leaves out a portion. The sample records some 180,000 clones, about four fifths being singletons. These data are taken from a study of blood T cell repertoires in COVID-19. After removal of 3 bases from V and 4 bases from J, the junction contained 1 base not matched to a gene. This CDR3 is 13 amino acids long. Germline CDR1 reads KGHSH; CDR2 reads LQKENI. The rearrangement joins TRBV18 to TRBJ1-1; 8 positions match TRBD1. The sample taken for sequencing was peripheral blood. This sequence originates from a woman aged 60 to 75 with COVID-19, enrolled during active disease. CDR3 amino acids: CASSPGTGTEAFF. The CDR3 DNA reads TGTGCCAGCTCACCGGGGACAGGCACTGAAGCTTTCTTT.